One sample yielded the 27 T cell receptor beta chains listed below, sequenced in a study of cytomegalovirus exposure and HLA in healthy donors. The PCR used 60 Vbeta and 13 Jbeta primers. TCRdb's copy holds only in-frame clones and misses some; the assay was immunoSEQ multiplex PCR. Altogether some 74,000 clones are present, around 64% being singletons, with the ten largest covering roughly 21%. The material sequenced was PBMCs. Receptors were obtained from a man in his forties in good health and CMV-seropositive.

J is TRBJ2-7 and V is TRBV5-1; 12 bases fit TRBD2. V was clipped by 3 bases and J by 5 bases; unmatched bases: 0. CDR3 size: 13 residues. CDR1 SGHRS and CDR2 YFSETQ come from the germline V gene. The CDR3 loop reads CASSWTSGDEQYF. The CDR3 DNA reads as TGCGCCAGCAGCTGGACTAGCGGGGACGAGCAGTACTTC.

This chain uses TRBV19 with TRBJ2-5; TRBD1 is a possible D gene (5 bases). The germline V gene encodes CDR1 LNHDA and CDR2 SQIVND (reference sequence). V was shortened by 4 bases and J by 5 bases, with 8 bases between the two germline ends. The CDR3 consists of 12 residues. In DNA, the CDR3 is TGTGCCAGTAGTACAGGGTTGGAGACCCAGTACTTC. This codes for CASSTGLETQYF.

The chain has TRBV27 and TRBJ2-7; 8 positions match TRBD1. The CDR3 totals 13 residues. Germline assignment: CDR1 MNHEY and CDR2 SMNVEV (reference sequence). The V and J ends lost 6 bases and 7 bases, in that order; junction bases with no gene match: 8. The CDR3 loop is CASRRTGLGEQYF. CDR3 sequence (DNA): TGTGCCAGCAGGAGGACAGGGCTGGGGGAGCAGTACTTC.

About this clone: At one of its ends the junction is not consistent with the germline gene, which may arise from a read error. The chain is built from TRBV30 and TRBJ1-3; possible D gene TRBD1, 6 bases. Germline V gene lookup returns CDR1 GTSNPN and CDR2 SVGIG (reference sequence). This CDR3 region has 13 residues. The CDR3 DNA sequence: TGTGCCATGAAAGGGGGGGCTGGGAACACCATATATTTT. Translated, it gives CAMKGGAGNTIYF.

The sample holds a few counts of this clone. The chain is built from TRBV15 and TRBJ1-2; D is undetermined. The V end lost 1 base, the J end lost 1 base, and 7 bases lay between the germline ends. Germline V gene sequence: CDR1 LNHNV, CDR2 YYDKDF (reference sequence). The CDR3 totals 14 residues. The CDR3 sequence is CATSRGRDNYGYTF. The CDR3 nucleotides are TGTGCCACCAGCAGAGGTAGAGATAACTATGGCTACACCTTC.

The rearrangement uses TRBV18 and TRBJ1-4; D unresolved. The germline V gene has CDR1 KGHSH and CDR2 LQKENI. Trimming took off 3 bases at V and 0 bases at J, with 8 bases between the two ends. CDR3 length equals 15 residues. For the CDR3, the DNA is TGTGCCAGCTCACCGAGGGCCTCAACTAATGAAAAACTGTTTTTT. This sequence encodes CASSPRASTNEKLFF.

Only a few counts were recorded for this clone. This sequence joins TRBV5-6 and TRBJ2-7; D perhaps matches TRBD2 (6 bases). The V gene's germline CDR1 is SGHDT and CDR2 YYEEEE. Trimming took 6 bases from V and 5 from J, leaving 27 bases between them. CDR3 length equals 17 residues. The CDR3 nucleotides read TGTGCCAGCAATCAAGCGTATTCGTGGGGGGTTCGCGACGAGCAGTACTTC. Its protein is CASNQAYSWGVRDEQYF. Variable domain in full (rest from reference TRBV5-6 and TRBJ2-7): DAGVTQSPTHLIKTRGQQVTLRCSPKSGHDTVSWYQQALGQGPQFIFQYYEEEERQRGNFPDRFSGHQFPNYSSELNVNALLLGDSALYLCASNQAYSWGVRDEQYFGPGTRLTVT.

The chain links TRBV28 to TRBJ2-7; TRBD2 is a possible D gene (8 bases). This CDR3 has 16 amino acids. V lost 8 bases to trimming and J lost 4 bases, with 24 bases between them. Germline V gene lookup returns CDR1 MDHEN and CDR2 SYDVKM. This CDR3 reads CASSPGGAGGTYEQYF. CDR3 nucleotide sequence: TGTGCCAGCTCACCAGGGGGGGCGGGGGGAACATACGAGCAGTACTTC.

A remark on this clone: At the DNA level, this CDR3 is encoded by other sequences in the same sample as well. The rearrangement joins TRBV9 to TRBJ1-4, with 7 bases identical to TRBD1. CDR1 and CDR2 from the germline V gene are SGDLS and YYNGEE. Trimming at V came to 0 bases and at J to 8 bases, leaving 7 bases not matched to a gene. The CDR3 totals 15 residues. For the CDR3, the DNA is TGTGCCAGCAGCGTAGGGGGTCAGGGGGGCGAAAAACTGTTTTTT. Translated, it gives CASSVGGQGGEKLFF.

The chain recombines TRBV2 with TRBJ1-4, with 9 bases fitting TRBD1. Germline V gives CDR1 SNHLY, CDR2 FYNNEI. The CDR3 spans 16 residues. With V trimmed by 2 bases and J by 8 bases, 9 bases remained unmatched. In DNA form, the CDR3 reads TGTGCCAGCAGTGAATGGTTAATGGGACAGGGAGAAAAACTGTTTTTT. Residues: CASSEWLMGQGEKLFF.

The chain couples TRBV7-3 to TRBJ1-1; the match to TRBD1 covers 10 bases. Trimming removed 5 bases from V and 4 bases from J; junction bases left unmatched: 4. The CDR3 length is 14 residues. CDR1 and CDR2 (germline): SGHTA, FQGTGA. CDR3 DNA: TGTGCCAGCAGCAAGGGACAGGGGTTCACTGAAGCTTTCTTT. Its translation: CASSKGQGFTEAFF. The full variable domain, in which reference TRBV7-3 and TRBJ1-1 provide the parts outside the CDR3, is GAGVSQTPSNKVTEKGKYVELRCDPISGHTALYWYRQSLGQGPEFLIYFQGTGAADDSGLPNDRFFAVRPEGSVSTLKIQRTERGDSAVYLCASSKGQGFTEAFFGQGTRLTVV.

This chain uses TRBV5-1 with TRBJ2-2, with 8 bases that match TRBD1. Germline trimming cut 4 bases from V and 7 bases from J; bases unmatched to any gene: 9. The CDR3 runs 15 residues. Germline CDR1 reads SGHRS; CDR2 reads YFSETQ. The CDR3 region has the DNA TGCGCCAGCAGCCTATTTCAGGGGGCCGACGGGGAGCTGTTTTTT. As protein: CASSLFQGADGELFF.

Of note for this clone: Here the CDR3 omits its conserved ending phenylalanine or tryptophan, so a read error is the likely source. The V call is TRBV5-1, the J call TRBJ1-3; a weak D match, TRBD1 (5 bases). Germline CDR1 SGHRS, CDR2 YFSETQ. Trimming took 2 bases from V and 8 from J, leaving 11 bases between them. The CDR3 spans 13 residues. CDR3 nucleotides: TGCGCCAGCAGCTTCGGGATGGGGGACACCATATATTGT. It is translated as CASSFGMGDTIYC.

As DNA, the CDR3 is TGTGCCTGGACCCTAGCTAGCGGGGTCGTGGATACGCAGTATTTT. It specifies CAWTLASGVVDTQYF. This sequence joins TRBV30 and TRBJ2-3, with 9 bases fitting TRBD2. The junction had 11 bases not matched to a gene; V was cut back by 4 bases and J by 6 bases. The germline CDR1 and CDR2 sequences are GTSNPN and SVGIG (reference sequence). The CDR3 has 15 amino acids.

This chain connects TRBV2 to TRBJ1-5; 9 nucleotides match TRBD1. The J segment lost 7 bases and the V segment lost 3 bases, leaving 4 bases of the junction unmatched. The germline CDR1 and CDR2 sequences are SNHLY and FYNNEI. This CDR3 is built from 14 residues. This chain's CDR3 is CASSDTGGIQPQHF. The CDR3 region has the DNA TGTGCCAGCAGTGACACAGGGGGCATACAGCCCCAGCATTTT.

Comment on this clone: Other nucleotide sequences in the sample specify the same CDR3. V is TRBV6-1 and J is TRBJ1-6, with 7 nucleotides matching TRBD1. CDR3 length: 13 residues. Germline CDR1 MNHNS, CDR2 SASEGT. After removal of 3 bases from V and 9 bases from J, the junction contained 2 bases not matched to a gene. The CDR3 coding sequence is TGTGCCAGCAGTGACAGGGGGACTTCACCCCTCCACTTT. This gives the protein CASSDRGTSPLHF.

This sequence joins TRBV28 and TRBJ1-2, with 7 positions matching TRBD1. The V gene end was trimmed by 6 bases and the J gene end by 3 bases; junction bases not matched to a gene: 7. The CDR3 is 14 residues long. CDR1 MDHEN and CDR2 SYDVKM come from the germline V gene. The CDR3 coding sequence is TGTGCCAGCAGCCAACCCGGGACAGACTATGGCTACACCTTC. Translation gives CASSQPGTDYGYTF.

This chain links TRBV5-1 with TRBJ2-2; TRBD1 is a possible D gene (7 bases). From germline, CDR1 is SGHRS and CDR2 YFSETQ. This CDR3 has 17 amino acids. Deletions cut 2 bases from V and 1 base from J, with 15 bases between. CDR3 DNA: TGCGCCAGCAGCTTATCCACAGGGGACTGGAACACCGGGGAGCTGTTTTTT. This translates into CASSLSTGDWNTGELFF.

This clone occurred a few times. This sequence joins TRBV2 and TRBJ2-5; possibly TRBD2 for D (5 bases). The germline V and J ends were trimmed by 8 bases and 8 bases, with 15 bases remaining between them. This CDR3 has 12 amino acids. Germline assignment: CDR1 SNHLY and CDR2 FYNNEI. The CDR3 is CASASGRATQYF. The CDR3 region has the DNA TGTGCCAGCGCATCGGGGAGAGCTACCCAGTACTTC.

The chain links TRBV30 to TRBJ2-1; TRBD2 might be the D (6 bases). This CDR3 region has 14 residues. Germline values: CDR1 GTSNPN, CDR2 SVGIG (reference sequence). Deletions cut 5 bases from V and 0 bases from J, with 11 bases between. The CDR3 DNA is TGTGCCTGGGGCCGGGGGAGCTCCTACAATGAGCAGTTCTTC. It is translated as CAWGRGSSYNEQFF. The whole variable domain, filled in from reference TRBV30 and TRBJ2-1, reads SQTIHQWPATLVQPVGSPLSLECTVEGTSNPNLYWYRQAAGRGLQLLFYSVGIGQISSEVPQNLSASRPQDRQFILSSKKLLLSDSGFYLCAWGRGSSYNEQFFGPGTRLTVL.

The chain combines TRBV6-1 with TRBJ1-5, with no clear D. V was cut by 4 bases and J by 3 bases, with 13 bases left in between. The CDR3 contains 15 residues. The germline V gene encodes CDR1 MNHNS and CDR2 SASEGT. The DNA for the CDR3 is TGTGCCAGCAGTGCTACAATAGCCACCAATCAGCCCCAGCATTTT. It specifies CASSATIATNQPQHF.

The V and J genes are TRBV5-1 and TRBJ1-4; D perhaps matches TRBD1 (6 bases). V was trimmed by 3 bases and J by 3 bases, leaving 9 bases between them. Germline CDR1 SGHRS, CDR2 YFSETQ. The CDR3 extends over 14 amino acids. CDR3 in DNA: TGCGCCAGCAGCTGGACAGCTGCTAATGAAAAACTGTTTTTT. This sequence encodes CASSWTAANEKLFF.

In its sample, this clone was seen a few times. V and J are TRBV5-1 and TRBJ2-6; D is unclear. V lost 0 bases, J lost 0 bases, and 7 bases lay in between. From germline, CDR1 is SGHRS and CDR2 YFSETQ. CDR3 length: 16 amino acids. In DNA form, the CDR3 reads TGCGCCAGCAGCTTGGTTACGGGCTCTGGGGCCAACGTCCTGACTTTC. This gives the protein CASSLVTGSGANVLTF.

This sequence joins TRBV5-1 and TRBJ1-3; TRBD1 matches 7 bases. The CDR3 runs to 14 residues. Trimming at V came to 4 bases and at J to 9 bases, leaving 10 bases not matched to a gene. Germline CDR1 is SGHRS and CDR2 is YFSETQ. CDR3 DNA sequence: TGCGCCAGCAGCCAGGGACAGTCTGTAAGCACCATATATTTT. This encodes CASSQGQSVSTIYF.

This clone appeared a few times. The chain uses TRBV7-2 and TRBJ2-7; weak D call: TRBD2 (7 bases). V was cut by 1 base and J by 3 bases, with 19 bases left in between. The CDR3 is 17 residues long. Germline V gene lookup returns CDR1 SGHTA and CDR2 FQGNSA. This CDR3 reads CASSLGGGGKHDYEQYF. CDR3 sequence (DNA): TGTGCCAGCAGCTTAGGGGGGGGCGGCAAACATGACTACGAGCAGTACTTC.

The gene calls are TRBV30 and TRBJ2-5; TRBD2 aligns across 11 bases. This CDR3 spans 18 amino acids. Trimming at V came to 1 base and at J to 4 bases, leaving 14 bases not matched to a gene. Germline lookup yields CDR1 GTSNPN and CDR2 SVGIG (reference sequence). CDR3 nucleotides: TGTGCCTGGAGTGGTGCGCCTGTAGCGGGGGGGTACGTAGAGACCCAGTACTTC. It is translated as CAWSGAPVAGGYVETQYF.

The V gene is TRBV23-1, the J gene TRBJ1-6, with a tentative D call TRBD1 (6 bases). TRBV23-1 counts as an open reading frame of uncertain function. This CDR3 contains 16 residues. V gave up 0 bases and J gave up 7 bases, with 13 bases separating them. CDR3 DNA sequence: TGCGCCAGCAGTCAATCTCGGACAGTCCCCAATTCACCCCTCCACTTT. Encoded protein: CASSQSRTVPNSPLHF.